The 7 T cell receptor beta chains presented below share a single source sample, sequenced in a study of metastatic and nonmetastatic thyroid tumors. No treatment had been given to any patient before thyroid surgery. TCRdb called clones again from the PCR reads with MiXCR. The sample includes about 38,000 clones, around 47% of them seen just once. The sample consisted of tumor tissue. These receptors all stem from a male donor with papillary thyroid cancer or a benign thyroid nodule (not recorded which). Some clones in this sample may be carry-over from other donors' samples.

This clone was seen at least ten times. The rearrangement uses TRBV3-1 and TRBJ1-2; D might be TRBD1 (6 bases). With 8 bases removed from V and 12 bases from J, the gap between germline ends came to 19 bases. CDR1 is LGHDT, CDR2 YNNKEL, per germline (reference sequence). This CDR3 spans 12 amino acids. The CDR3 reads CASLVTGRIDTF. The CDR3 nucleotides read TGTGCCAGCCTAGTGACAGGCCGCATCGACACCTTC.

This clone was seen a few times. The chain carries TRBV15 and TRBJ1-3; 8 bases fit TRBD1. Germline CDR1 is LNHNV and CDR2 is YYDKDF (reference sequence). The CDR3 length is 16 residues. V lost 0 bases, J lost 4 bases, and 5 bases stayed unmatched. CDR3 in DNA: TGTGCCACCAGCAGAGAGGACAGGGTTGGAGGAAACACCATATATTTT. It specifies CATSREDRVGGNTIYF. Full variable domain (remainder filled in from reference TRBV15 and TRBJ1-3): DAMVIQNPRYQVTQFGKPVTLSCSQTLNHNVMYWYQQKSSQAPKLLFHYYDKDFNNEADTPDNFQSRRPNTSFCFLDIRSPGLGDTAMYLCATSREDRVGGNTIYFGEGSWLTVV.

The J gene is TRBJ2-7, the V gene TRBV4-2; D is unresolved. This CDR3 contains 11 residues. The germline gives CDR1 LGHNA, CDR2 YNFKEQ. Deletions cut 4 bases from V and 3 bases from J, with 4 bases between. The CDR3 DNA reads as TGTGCCAGCAGCCGAAACTACGAGCAGTACTTC. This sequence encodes CASSRNYEQYF.

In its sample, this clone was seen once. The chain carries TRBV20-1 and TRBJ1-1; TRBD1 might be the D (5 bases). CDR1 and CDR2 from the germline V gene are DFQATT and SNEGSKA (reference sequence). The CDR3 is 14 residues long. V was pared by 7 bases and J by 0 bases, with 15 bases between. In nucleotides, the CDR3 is TGCAGTGTTGGGGGGATTGGAGTGAACACTGAAGCTTTCTTT. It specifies CSVGGIGVNTEAFF.

In nucleotides, the CDR3 is TGTGCCAGCAGTTTAGTACAGAAGAACACTGAAGCTTTCTTT. Translated: CASSLVQKNTEAFF. This chain uses TRBV28 with TRBJ1-1; D unresolved. Germline CDR1 and CDR2: MDHEN and SYDVKM. V shed 2 bases and J shed 1 base, with 8 bases lying between them. The CDR3 loop spans 14 amino acids.

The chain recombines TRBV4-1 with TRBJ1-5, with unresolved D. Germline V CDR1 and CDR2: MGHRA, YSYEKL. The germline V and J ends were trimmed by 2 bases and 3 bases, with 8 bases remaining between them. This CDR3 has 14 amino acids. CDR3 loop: CASSQLSLNQPQHF. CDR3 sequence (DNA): TGCGCCAGCAGCCAACTTAGCCTCAATCAGCCCCAGCATTTT.

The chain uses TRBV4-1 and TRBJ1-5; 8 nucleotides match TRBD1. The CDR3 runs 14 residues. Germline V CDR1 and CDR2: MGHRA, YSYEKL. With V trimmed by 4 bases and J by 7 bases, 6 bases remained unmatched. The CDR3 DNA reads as TGCGCCAGCAGCCGCGGACAGGGCGGCCAGCCCCAGCATTTT. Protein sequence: CASSRGQGGQPQHF.